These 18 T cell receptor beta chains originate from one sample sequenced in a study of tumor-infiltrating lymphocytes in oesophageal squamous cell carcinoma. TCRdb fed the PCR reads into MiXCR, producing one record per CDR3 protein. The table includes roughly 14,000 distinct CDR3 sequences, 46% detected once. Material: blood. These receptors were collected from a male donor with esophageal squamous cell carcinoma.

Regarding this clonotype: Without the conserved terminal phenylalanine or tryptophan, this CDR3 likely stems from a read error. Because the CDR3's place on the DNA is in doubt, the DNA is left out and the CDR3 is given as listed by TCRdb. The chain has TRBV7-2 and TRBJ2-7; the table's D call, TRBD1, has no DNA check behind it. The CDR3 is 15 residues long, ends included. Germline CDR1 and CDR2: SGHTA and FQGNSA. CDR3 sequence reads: CASSLDRQAEQYFGS.

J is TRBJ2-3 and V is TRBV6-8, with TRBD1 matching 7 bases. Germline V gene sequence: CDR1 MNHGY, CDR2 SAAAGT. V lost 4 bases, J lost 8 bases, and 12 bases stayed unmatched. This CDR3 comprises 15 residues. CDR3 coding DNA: TGTGCCAGCAGTTTCCGGGACAGACGGGCCGGTACGCAGTATTTT. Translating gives CASSFRDRRAGTQYF.

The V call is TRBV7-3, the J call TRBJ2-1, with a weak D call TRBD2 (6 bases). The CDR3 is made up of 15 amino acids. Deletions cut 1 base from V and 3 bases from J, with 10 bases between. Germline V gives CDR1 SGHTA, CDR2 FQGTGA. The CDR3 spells CASSLIAGSYNEQFF. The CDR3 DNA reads TGTGCCAGCAGCTTAATCGCGGGAAGCTACAATGAGCAGTTCTTC.

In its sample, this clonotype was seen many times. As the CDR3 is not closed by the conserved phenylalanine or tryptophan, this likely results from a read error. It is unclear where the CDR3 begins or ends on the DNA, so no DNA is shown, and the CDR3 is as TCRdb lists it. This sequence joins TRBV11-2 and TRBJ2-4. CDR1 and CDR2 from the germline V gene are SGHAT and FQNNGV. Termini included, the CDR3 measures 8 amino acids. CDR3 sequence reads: CASSLTRL.

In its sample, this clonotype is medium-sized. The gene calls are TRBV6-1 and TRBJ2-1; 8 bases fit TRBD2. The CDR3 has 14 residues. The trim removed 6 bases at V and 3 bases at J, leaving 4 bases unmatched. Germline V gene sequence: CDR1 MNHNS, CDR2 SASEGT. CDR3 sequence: CASRGLGGYNEQFF. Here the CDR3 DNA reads TGTGCCAGCAGGGGACTAGGTGGCTACAATGAGCAGTTCTTC.

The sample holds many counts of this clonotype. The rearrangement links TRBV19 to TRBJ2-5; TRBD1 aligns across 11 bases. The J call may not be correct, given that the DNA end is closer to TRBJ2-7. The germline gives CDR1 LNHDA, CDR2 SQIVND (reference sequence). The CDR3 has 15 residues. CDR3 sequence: CASTNSGTGGREQYF. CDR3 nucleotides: TGTGCCAGTACCAACTCCGGGACAGGGGGTCGCGAGCAGTACTTC.

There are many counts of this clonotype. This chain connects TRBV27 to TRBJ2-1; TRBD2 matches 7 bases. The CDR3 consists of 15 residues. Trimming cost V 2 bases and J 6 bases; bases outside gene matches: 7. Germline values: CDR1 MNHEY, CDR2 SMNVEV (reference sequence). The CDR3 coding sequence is TGTGCCAGCAGTTTAAGACTAGCTCTCGTCAATGAGCAGTTCTTC. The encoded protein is CASSLRLALVNEQFF.

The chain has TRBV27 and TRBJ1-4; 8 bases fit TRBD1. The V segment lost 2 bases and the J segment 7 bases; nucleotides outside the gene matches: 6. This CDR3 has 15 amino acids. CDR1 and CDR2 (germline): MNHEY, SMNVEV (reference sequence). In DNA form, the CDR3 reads TGTGCCAGCAGTTTACAGGGGGCTGGTTTTGAAAAACTGTTTTTT. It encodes CASSLQGAGFEKLFF.

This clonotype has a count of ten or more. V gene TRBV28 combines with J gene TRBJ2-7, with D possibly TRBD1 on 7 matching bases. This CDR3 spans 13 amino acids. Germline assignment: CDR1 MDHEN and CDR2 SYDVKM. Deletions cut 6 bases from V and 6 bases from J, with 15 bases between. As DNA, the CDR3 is TGTGCCAGCAGCCGGAGGGGGCGCGTCGAGCAGTACTTC. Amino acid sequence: CASSRRGRVEQYF.

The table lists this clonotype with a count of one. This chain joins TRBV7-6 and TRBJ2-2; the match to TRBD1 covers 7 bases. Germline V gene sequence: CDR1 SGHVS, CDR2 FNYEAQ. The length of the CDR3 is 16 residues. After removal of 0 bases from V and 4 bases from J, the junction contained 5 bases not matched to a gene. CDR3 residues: CASSLARWDSTGELFF. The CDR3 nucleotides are TGTGCCAGCAGCTTAGCGCGATGGGACAGCACCGGGGAGCTGTTTTTT.

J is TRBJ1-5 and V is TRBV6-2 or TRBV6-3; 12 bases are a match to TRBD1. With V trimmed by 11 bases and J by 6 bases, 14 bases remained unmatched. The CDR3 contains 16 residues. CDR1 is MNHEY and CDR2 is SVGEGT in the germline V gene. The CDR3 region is CAQKGQGAMGSQPQHF. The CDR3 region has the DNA TGTGCCCAAAAGGGACAGGGGGCAATGGGGTCTCAGCCCCAGCATTTT.

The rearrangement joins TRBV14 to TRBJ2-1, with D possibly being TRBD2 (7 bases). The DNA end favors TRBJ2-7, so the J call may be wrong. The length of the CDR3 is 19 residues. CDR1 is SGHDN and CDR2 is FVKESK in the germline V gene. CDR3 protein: CASSQGNRASGSSYNEQYF. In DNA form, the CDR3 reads TGTGCCAGCAGCCAAGGGAACAGGGCTAGCGGAAGCTCCTACAATGAGCAGTACTTC.

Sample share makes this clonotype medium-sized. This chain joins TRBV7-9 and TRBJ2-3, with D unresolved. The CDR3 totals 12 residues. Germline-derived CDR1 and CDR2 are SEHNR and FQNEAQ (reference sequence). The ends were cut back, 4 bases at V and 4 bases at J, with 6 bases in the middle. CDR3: CASSYGPDTQYF. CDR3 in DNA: TGTGCCAGCAGCTACGGCCCAGATACGCAGTATTTT.

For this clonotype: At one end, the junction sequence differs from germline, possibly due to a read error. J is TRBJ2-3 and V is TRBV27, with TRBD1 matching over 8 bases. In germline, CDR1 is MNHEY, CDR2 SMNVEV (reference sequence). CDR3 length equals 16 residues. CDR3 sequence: CASILYPSRGRNEQYF. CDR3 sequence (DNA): TGTGCCAGCATTTTATACCCCAGCAGGGGGCGGAACGAGCAGTATTTT.

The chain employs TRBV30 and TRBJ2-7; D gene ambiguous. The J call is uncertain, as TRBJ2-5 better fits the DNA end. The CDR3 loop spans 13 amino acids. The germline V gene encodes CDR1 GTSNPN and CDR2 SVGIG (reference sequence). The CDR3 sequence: CAWSVGGQETQYF. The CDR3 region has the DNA TGTGCCTGGAGTGTCGGCGGCCAAGAGACCCAGTACTTC.

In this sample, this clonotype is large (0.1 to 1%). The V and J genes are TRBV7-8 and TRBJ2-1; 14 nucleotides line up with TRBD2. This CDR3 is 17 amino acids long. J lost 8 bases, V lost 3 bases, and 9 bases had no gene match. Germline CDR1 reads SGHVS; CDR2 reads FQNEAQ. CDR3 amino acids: CASSFVAGTSGSYEQFF. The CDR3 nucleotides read TGTGCCAGCAGCTTTGTGGCCGGGACTAGCGGGAGCTATGAGCAGTTCTTC.

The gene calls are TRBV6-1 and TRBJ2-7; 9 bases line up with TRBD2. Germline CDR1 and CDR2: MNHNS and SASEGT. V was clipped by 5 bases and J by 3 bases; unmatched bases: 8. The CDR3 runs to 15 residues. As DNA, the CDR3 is TGTGCCAGCAGTAAGGTAGCGGGGGCATACTACGAGCAGTACTTC. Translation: CASSKVAGAYYEQYF.

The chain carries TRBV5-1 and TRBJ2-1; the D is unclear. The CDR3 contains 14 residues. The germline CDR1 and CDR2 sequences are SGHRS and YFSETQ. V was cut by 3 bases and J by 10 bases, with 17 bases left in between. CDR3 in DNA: TGCGCCAGCAGCTATTCAGCGACCTTCGGCGAGCAGTTCTTC. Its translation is CASSYSATFGEQFF.